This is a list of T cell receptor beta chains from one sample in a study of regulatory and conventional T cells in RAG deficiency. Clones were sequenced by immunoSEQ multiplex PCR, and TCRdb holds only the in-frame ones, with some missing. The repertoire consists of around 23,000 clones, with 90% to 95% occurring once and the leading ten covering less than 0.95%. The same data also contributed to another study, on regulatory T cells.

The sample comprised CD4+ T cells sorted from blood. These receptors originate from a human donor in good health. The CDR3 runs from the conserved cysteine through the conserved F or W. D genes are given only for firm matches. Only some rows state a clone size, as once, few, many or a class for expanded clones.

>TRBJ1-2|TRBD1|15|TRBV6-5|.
CASTPRDRVNYGYTF
TGTGCCAGCACCCCCAGGGACAGGGTTAACTATGGCTACACCTTC
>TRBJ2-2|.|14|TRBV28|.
CASSLGQHTGELFF
TGTGCCAGCAGTTTAGGACAGCACACCGGGGAGCTGTTTTTT
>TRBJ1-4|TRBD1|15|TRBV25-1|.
CASRAGQAANEKLFF
TGTGCCAGCCGGGCGGGACAGGCGGCTAATGAAAAACTGTTTTTT
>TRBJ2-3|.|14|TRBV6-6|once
CASNPLDSSDTQYF
TGTGCCAGCAACCCACTGGACTCGTCAGATACGCAGTATTTT
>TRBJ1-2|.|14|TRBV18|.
CASSPESTNYGYTF
TGTGCCAGCTCACCTGAGAGTACTAACTATGGCTACACCTTC
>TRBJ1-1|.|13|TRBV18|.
CASSRDRVKEAFF
TGTGCCAGCTCACGAGACAGAGTCAAAGAAGCTTTCTTT
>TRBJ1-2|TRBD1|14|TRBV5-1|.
CASSLVDRAGGYTF
TGCGCCAGCAGCTTGGTGGACAGGGCCGGGGGCTACACCTTC
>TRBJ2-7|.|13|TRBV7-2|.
CASSVTDSYEQYF
TGTGCCAGCAGCGTAACCGACTCCTACGAGCAGTACTTC
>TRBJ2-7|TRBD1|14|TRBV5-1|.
CASSSRTGGSEQYF
TGCGCCAGCAGCTCAAGGACAGGGGGAAGCGAGCAGTACTTC
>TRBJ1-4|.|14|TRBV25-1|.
CASSEGGSNEKLFF
TGTGCCAGCAGTGAGGGGGGTTCCAATGAAAAACTGTTTTTT
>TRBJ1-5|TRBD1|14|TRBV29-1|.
CSVRDRADNQPQHF
TGCAGCGTGAGGGACAGGGCGGACAATCAGCCCCAGCATTTT
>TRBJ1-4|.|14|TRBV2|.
CASSDITIGEKLFF
TGTGCCAGCAGCGATATTACAATAGGGGAAAAACTGTTTTTT
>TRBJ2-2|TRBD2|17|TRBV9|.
CASTQGLAGGPLGELFF
TGTGCCAGCACTCAGGGACTAGCGGGGGGTCCACTCGGGGAGCTGTTTTTT
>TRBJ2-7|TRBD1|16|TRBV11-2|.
CASSSLDRGPLYEQYF
TGTGCCAGCAGCTCCCTAGACAGGGGGCCTCTGTACGAGCAGTACTTC
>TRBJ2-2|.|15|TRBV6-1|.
CASRNSGTNTGELFF
TGTGCCAGCAGGAATTCAGGGACGAACACCGGGGAGCTGTTTTTT
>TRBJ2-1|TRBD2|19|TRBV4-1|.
CASSHPGLAASTSYNEQFF
TGCGCCAGCAGCCATCCGGGACTAGCGGCCTCCACCTCCTACAATGAGCAGTTCTTC
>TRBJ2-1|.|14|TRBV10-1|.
CASSQKRGGNEQFF
TGCGCCAGCAGTCAAAAACGAGGGGGCAATGAGCAGTTCTTC
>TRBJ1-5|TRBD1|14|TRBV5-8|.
CASSSGQGYQPQHF
TGTGCCAGCAGCTCGGGACAGGGGTATCAGCCCCAGCATTTT
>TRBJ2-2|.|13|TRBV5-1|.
CASSFEGAGELFF
TGCGCCAGCAGCTTTGAGGGGGCCGGGGAGCTGTTTTTT